Described below is a single T cell receptor beta chain sequence and its context. It lacks a known antigen. No per-base quality is available; no much larger clone lies one base away. The entry originates in a study of blood T cell repertoires in COVID-19 (TCRdb year 2020). Regarding the study in general: The collaborator samples originated in the United States, Italy and Spain and spanned the acute and convalescent phases of COVID-19. The repertoires were released in a freely available public database intended as a resource for research on the immune response to SARS-CoV-2. Where available, HLA class I and class II types were obtained from metadata supplied by the sample provider rather than from assay-based typing. Subjects who had been exposed to COVID-19, were actively infected with it, or had recovered from it provided the deeply sampled blood TCRbeta repertoires that made up the dataset. The sample metadata nearly always contained a de-identified subject ID, COVID-19 status, age in years and sex. The material from the prospective study consisted of cDNA or gDNA derived from T cells, B-cell-depleted T cells, or PBMCs. The samples were drawn from the first 160 participants of the ongoing ImmuneRACE study and from under 1,500 subjects provided by 6 global collaborators. On the study overall, not on this receptor specifically: Clinical and demographic metadata were provided uncurated, with the amount varying by source and participant.

In the prospective study, participants were roughly 18 to 100 years old, resided in 24 geographic areas of the United States, and were enrolled through a virtual design. In the prospective study, cohorts were assigned on the basis of participant-reported clinical history obtained from a screening survey and a study questionnaire. Recovered participants in ImmuneRACE Cohort 3 were defined as having two consecutive negative NP/OP PCR tests, clearance from a healthcare professional, or resolution of symptoms. In the prospective study, mobile phlebotomists collected whole blood, serum and a nasopharyngeal or oropharyngeal swab from each participant. Over a roughly 2-month period, participants in the prospective study had the option of providing additional blood draws and questionnaires. Blood samples from the prospective study were shipped frozen or at room temperature prior to DNA extraction. The immunoSEQ Assay, a bias-controlled multiplex PCR, was used to amplify TCRbeta CDR3 regions from genomic DNA. As for the original processing: Nucleated cell counts per sample were estimated from amplification of reference gene primers within the assay. Sequence reads were collapsed and filtered to measure the absolute abundance of every unique TCRbeta CDR3 rearrangement. For each sample, productive Simpson clonality was calculated as the square root of Simpson's diversity index across productive rearrangements. TCRdb carries this immuneACCESS record with in-frame sequences only. Its versions omit some clonotypes, under half of them owing to an unresolved V gene in the studies checked, with the rest unexplained. That table supplies the V and J calls and clone size; D and trimming were determined from the DNA. The sample has approximately 200,000 clones on record, roughly 84% of them singletons. The ten top clones hold roughly 3.2% of the sample.

From the cysteine up to the phenylalanine, the CDR3 has a length of 14 residues. Only the CDR3 portion is preserved as DNA: 42 bases, with reading frame beginning at the first base. V gives up 0 bases and J gives up 7 bases, and the segment between their germline ends measures 11 bases. For CDR1 and CDR2, the germline V gene lists SGDLS and YYNGEE. The sequence joins TRBV9 to TRBJ1-5, with the D segment identity uncertain. The sequenced sample consisted of PBMCs or T cells enriched from blood (not recorded which). This clonotype originated in a woman in her 30s who had recovered from COVID-19. CDR3 sequence: CASSVGGSHQPQHF. The nucleotides read TGTGCCAGCAGCGTAGGAGGGTCACACCAGCCCCAGCATTTT.